Listed here are 15 T cell receptor beta chains from one sample, sequenced in a study of cytomegalovirus exposure and HLA in healthy donors. The PCR was carried out with 60 Vbeta primers and 13 Jbeta primers. Libraries were prepared by immunoSEQ multiplex PCR; TCRdb keeps only in-frame clonotypes and omits some of them. The data contain 150,000 to 200,000 clones, roughly 78% of them singletons. Sample: PBMCs. These receptors were taken from a woman between 45 and 65 years old in good health and CMV-seropositive.

V gene TRBV27 combines with J gene TRBJ2-2; perhaps TRBD2 as D (6 bases). This CDR3 region has 17 residues. Germline V gives CDR1 MNHEY, CDR2 SMNVEV (reference sequence). V lost 9 bases and J 0 bases, leaving 20 bases between the germline ends. The CDR3 is CASTSPGRRTNTGELFF. CDR3 in DNA: TGTGCCAGTACGTCCCCCGGGAGAAGAACGAACACCGGGGAGCTGTTTTTT.

V and J are TRBV7-9 and TRBJ2-1; 9 bases match TRBD2. The CDR3 runs 16 residues. CDR1 SEHNR and CDR2 FQNEAQ come from the germline V gene (reference sequence). V was clipped by 4 bases and J by 5 bases; unmatched bases: 9. The CDR3 DNA is TGTGCCAGCAGCTCGGAAGGGCTAGCGGGGAACAATGAGCAGTTCTTC. Protein product: CASSSEGLAGNNEQFF.

This clone has more than one count but fewer than ten. The rearrangement joins TRBV6-5 to TRBJ2-5, with a tentative D call TRBD2 (6 bases). The J call is in doubt because the DNA end fits TRBJ2-7 better. Germline loops: CDR1 MNHEY, CDR2 SVGAGI. This CDR3 is built from 13 residues. The DNA for the CDR3 is TGTGCCAGCAGTTACGGAGGGGCCGACGAGCAGTACTTC. Its protein product is CASSYGGADEQYF.

This chain links TRBV2 with TRBJ2-2; a possible D gene is TRBD1 (6 bases). The CDR3 is 15 amino acids. Trimming cost V 1 base and J 0 bases, with 6 bases left between them. Germline lookup yields CDR1 SNHLY and CDR2 FYNNEI. Written as DNA, the CDR3 is TGTGCCAGCAGTGAAGACAGGGCGAACACCGGGGAGCTGTTTTTT. Translated: CASSEDRANTGELFF.

This clone has only a few counts. The rearrangement joins TRBV15 to TRBJ2-3; 7 bases map to TRBD2. The V gene end was trimmed by 5 bases and the J gene end by 6 bases; junction bases not matched to a gene: 8. Germline V CDR1 and CDR2: LNHNV, YYDKDF (reference sequence). The CDR3 is made up of 14 amino acids. The CDR3: CATSLGGNVDTQYF. CDR3 DNA sequence: TGTGCCACCAGCCTGGGGGGGAATGTCGATACGCAGTATTTT. Looking up the rest from reference TRBV15 and TRBJ2-3 gives the full variable domain: DAMVIQNPRYQVTQFGKPVTLSCSQTLNHNVMYWYQQKSSQAPKLLFHYYDKDFNNEADTPDNFQSRRPNTSFCFLDIRSPGLGDTAMYLCATSLGGNVDTQYFGPGTRLTVL.

The chain links TRBV29-1 to TRBJ1-4; 8 bases align to TRBD1. Germline V lookup: CDR1 SQVTM, CDR2 ANQGSEA. The V and J ends lost 0 bases and 7 bases, in that order; junction bases with no gene match: 4. The CDR3 is 14 residues long. CDR3 region: CSVEDPGGSEKLFF. CDR3 DNA sequence: TGCAGCGTTGAAGATCCAGGGGGCTCTGAAAAACTGTTTTTT.

The V gene is TRBV7-8, the J gene TRBJ1-2, with 8 bases fitting TRBD1. The CDR3 is made up of 13 amino acids. CDR1 is SGHVS, CDR2 FQNEAQ, per germline. The junction had 7 bases not matched to a gene; V was cut back by 6 bases and J by 7 bases. The CDR3 DNA sequence: TGTGCCAGCAGACTAGGACAGGGCTCTGGCTACACCTTC. Protein product: CASRLGQGSGYTF.

The chain links TRBV6-6 to TRBJ1-4; TRBD1 agrees at 8 bases. V gave up 2 bases and J gave up 13 bases; unmatched junction bases: 3. Per germline, CDR1 MNHNY and CDR2 SVGAGI (reference sequence). The CDR3 is 12 amino acids. CDR3 in amino acids: CASSYTTGGLFF. The CDR3 DNA reads TGTGCCAGCAGTTACACCACAGGGGGACTGTTTTTT.

The chain uses TRBV2 and TRBJ1-3, with a possible D match to TRBD1 (5 bases). The CDR3 runs 15 residues. In germline, CDR1 is SNHLY, CDR2 FYNNEI. The ends were cut back, 3 bases at V and 0 bases at J, with 9 bases in the middle. Written as DNA, the CDR3 is TGTGCCAGCAGTGAGCTACAGGTCTCTGGAAACACCATATATTTT. It encodes CASSELQVSGNTIYF.

The chain is built from TRBV5-4 and TRBJ2-3; 9 bases are a match to TRBD1. V trimming: 6 bases; J trimming: 0 bases; junction bases outside the gene matches: 8. The CDR3 runs to 16 residues. CDR1 is SGHNT and CDR2 is YYREEE in the germline V gene (reference sequence). CDR3 DNA sequence: TGTGCCAGCACCATAACAGGGGGCGTTAGCACAGATACGCAGTATTTT. Protein sequence: CASTITGGVSTDTQYF.

This chain uses TRBV29-1 with TRBJ1-5; possible D gene TRBD1, 5 bases. This CDR3 is 13 amino acids long. The ends were cut back, 6 bases at V and 3 bases at J, with 12 bases in the middle. From germline, CDR1 is SQVTM and CDR2 ANQGSEA. CDR3 bases: TGCAGCGTAGCCGGGACTGACAATCAGCCCCAGCATTTT. This codes for CSVAGTDNQPQHF.

The rearrangement joins TRBV7-3 to TRBJ1-1; unclear D gene. The V gene lost 4 bases and the J gene lost 1 base, with 7 bases spanning the gap. The CDR3 covers 13 residues. The V gene's germline CDR1 is SGHTA and CDR2 FQGTGA. The CDR3 loop reads CASSSSGNTEAFF. CDR3 bases: TGTGCCAGCAGCTCCTCAGGGAACACTGAAGCTTTCTTT.

This clone was observed once. The CDR3 loop is CASSRTKDRGAYEQYF. Written as DNA, the CDR3 is TGTGCCAGCAGCCGTACGAAAGACAGGGGGGCCTACGAGCAGTACTTC. The rearrangement joins TRBV13 to TRBJ2-7; 9 nucleotides line up with TRBD1. Per the germline V gene, CDR1 is PRHDT and CDR2 is FYEKMQ (reference sequence). CDR3 length equals 16 residues. Trimming took 5 bases from V and 2 from J; bases not matched to a gene: 10. Complete variable domain (other parts from reference TRBV13 and TRBJ2-7): AAGVIQSPRHLIKEKRETATLKCYPIPRHDTVYWYQQGPGQDPQFLISFYEKMQSDKGSIPDRFSAQQFSDYHSELNMSSLELGDSALYFCASSRTKDRGAYEQYFGPGTRLTVT.

The chain is built from TRBV29-1 and TRBJ1-2; the D is unclear. From germline, CDR1 is SQVTM and CDR2 ANQGSEA. This CDR3 comprises 15 residues. Trimming pared 3 bases from V and 4 bases from J, leaving 18 bases between. DNA for the CDR3: TGCAGCGTTGACAGCGTCATCTCCCTTGGCTATGGCTACACCTTC. Its translation: CSVDSVISLGYGYTF.

This clone was seen more than once but under ten times. The chain's CDR3 is CASSSLAGATNEKLFF. CDR3 nucleotides: TGTGCCAGCAGCTCCCTTGCCGGGGCAACTAATGAAAAACTGTTTTTT. The chain is built from TRBV7-6 and TRBJ1-4; D unresolved. There are 16 residues in the CDR3. V lost 4 bases and J lost 0, with 12 bases in between. Germline CDR1 reads SGHVS; CDR2 reads FNYEAQ.